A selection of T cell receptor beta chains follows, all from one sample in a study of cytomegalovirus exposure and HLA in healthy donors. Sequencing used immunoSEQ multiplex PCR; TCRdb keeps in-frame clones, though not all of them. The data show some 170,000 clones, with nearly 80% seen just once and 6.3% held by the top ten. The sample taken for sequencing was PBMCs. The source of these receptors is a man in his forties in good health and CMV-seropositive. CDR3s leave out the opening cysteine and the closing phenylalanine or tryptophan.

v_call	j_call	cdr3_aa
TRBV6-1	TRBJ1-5	ASSDRGNQPQH
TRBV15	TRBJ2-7	ATSGGRASGAYEQY
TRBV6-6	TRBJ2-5	ASSTRLAGGIETQY
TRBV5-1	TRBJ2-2	ASSLDGTGSTGELF
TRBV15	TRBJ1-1	ATSRDSYLDRKAF
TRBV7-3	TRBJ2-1	ASSPPTSGSAYNEQF
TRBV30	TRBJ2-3	AWSSGGRADTQY
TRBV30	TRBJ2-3	AWSVLRLASDTQY
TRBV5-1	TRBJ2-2	ASSLYLGTGRQTNTGELF
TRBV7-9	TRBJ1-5	ASSLGGGSSNQPQH
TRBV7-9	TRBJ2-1	ASGRTSGSDEQL
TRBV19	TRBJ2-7	ASSIPGTAYEQY
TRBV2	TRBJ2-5	ASSEPLETQY
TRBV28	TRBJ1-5	ASSPGTGYQPQH
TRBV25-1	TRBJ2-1	ASSEQSGRGEQF
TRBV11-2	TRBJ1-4	ASSFNHREPSGEKLF
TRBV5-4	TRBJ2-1	ASSLGGPRSYNEQF
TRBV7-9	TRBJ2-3	ASSLARAEDTQY
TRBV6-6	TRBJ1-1	ASSLQLMNTEAF
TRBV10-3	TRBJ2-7	AISVQAAYEQY
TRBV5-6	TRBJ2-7	ASSLVLAGDFGEQY
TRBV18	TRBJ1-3	ASSRDRASGNTIY
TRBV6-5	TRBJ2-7	ASRSQGAGVQQY
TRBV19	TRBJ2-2	ASSLGQIGELF
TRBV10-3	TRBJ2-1	AISGGGTSAYNEQF
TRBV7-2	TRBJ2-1	ASSSTRLASASEQF
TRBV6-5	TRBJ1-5	ASSYSGQPHGQPQH
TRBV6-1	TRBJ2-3	ASSTGMEDTQY
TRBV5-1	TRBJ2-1	ASSFGTTGGRAFINEQF
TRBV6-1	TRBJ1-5	ASRPPQGLDQPQH
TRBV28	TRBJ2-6	ASSLGLVARNVLT
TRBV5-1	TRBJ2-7	ASSLAGAGDEQY
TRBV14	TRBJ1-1	ASSKAGVKNTEAF
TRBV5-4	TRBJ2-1	ASSLSSNNEQF
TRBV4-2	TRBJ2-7	ASSQVASGVPYEQY
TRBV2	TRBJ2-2	ASRLSSGSSGELF
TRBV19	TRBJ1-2	ASSTSDRGRYGYT
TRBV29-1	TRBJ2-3	SVLRFSGFPLDTQY
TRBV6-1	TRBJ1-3	ASSVDRVGGNTIY
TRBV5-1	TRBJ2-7	ASSGRGGSSYEQY
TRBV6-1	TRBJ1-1	ASSNPGMNTEAF
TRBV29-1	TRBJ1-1	SVVPQGGAGAF
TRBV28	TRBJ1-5	ASSVTVYQPQH
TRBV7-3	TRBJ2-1	ASSPTGSGRSVNEQF
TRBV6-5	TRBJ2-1	ASSYHKGGEQF
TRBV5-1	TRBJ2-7	ASSYDRGQSGLAYEQY
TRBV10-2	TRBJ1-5	ASSTGQAQPQH
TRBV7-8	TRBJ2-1	ASSLSVFFNEQF
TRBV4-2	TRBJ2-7	ASSQGVAETGEQY
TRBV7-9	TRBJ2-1	ASSSGTSGINGNEQF
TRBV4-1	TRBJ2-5	ASSHPAGGQETQY
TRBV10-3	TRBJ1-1	AIQGANTEAF